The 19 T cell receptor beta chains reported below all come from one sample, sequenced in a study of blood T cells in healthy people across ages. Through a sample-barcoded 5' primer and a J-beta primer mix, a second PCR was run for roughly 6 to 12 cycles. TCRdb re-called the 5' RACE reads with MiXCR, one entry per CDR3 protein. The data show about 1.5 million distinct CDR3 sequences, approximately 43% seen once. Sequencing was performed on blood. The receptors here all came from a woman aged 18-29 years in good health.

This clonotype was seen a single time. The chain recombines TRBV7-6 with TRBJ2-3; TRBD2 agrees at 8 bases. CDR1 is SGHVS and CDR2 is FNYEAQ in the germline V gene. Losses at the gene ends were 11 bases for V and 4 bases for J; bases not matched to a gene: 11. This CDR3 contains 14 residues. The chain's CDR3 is CAGGGSTKSDTQYF. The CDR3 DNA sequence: TGTGCCGGCGGGGGGTCGACTAAGTCAGATACGCAGTATTTT. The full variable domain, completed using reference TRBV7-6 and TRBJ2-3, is GAGVSQSPRYKVTKRGQDVALRCDPISGHVSLYWYRQALGQGPEFLTYFNYEAQQDKSGLPNDRFSAERPEGSISTLTIQRTEQRDSAMYRCAGGGSTKSDTQYFGPGTRLTVL.

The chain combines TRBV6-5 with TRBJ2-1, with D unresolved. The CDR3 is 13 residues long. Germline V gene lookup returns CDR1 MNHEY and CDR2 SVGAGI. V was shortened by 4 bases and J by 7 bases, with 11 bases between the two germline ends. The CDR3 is CASSSLIINEQFF. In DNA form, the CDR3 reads TGTGCCAGCAGTTCTCTAATTATTAATGAGCAGTTCTTC.

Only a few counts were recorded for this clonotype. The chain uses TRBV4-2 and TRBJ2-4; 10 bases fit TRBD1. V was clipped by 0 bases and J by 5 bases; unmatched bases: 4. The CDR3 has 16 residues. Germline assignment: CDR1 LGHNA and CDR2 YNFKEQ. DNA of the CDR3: TGTGCCAGCAGCCAAGATCCCGGGACAGGGGAAAACATTCAGTACTTC. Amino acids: CASSQDPGTGENIQYF.

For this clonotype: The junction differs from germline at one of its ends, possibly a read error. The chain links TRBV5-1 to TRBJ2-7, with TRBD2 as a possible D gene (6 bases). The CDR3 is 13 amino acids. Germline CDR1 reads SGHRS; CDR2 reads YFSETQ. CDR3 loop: CDSQGLNSYEQYF. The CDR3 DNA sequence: TGCGACAGCCAGGGACTGAACTCCTACGAGCAGTACTTC.

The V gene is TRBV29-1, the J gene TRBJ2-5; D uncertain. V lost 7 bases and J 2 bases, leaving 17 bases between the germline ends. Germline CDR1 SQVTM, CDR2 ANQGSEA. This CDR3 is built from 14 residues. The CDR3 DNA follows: TGCAGCGCCGGGTATCACAGCCTACAAGAGACCCAGTACTTC. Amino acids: CSAGYHSLQETQYF.

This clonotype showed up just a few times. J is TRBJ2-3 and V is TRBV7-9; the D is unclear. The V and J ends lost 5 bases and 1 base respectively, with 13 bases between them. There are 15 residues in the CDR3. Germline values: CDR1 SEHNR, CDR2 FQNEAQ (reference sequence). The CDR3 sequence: CASSPRAGGTDTQYF. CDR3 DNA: TGTGCCAGCAGCCCCCGTGCAGGTGGCACAGATACGCAGTATTTT.

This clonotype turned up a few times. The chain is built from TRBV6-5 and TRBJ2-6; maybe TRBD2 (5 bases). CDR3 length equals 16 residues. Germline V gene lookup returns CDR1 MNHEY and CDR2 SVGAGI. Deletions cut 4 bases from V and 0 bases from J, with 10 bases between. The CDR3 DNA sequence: TGTGCCAGCAGTTCCTCGGGGATCTCTGGGGCCAACGTCCTGACTTTC. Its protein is CASSSSGISGANVLTF.

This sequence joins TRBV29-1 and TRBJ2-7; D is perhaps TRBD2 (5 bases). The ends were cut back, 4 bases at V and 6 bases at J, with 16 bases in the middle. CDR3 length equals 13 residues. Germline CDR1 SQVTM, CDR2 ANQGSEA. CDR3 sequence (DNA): TGCAGCGTTGGGCCTGTACTCCGGGGCGAGCAGTACTTC. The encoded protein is CSVGPVLRGEQYF.

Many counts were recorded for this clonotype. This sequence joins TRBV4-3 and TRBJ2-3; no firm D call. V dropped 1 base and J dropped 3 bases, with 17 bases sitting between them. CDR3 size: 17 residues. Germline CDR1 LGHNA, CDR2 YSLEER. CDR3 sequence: CASSQGIEPKPTDTQYF. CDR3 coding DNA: TGCGCCAGCAGCCAAGGGATCGAGCCCAAACCTACAGATACGCAGTATTTT.

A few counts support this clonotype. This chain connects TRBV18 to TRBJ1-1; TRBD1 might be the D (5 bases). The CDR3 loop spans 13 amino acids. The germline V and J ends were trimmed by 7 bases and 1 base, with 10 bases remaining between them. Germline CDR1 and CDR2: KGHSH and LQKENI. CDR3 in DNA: TGTGCCAGCTACCCGACAGAGAACACTGAAGCTTTCTTT. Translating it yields CASYPTENTEAFF. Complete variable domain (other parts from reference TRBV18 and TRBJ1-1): NAGVMQNPRHLVRRRGQEARLRCSPMKGHSHVYWYRQLPEEGLKFMVYLQKENIIDESGMPKERFSAEFPKEGPSILRIQQVVRGDSAAYFCASYPTENTEAFFGQGTRLTVV.

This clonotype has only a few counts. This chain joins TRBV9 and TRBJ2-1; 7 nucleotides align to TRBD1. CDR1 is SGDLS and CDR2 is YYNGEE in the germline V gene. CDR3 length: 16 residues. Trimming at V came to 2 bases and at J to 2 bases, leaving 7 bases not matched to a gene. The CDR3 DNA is TGTGCCAGCAGCGTCGCCGGGACAGCTCCCTACAATGAGCAGTTCTTC. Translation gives CASSVAGTAPYNEQFF.

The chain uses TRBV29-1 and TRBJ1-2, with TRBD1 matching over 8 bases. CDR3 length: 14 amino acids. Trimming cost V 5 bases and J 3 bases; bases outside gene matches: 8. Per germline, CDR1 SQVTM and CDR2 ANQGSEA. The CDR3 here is CSVPMGQVHYGYTF. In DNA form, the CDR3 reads TGCAGCGTTCCGATGGGACAGGTTCACTATGGCTACACCTTC.

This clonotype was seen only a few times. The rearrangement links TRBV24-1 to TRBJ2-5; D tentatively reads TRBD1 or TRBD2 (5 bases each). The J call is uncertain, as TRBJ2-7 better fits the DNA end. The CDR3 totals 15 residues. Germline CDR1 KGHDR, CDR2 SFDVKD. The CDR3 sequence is CATSDLHRDLIEQYF. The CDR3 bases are TGTGCCACCAGTGATCTCCACCGGGACCTCATCGAGCAGTACTTC.

CDR3 nucleotides: TGCAGTGCTAGAGATATCGGAATAGCGGGATTGGTTGAGCAGTTCTTC. Protein product: CSARDIGIAGLVEQFF. The rearrangement joins TRBV20-1 to TRBJ2-1; the match to TRBD2 covers 8 bases. There are 16 residues in the CDR3. After removal of 0 bases from V and 9 bases from J, the junction contained 13 bases not matched to a gene. The germline CDR1 and CDR2 sequences are DFQATT and SNEGSKA (reference sequence).

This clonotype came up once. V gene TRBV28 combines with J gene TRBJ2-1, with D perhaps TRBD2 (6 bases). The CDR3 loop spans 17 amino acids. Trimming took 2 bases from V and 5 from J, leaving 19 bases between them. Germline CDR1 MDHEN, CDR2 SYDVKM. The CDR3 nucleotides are TGTGCCAGCAGTTTAATGAGAACGGAGGCGGGGCACAATGAGCAGTTCTTC. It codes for CASSLMRTEAGHNEQFF.

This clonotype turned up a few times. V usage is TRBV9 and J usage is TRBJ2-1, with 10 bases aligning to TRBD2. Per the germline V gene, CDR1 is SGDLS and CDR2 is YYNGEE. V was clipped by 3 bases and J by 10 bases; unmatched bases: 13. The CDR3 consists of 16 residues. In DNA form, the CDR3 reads TGTGCCAGCAGCGAGACGGGACTAGCGAACCTCAACGAGCAGTTCTTC. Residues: CASSETGLANLNEQFF.

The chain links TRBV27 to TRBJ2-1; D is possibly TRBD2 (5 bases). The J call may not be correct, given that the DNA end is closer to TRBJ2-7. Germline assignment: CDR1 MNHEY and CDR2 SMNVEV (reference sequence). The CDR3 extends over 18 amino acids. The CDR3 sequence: CASSLNSYSASSYNEQYF. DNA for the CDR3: TGTGCCAGCAGCCTCAACTCTTATAGCGCGAGCTCCTACAATGAGCAGTACTTC.

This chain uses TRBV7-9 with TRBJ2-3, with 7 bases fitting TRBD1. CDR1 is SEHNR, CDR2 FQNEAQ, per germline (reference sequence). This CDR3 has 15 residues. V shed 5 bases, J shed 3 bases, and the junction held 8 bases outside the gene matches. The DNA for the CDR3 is TGTGCCAGCAGCCCTCGTGTGACAGGGACAGATACGCAGTATTTT. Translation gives CASSPRVTGTDTQYF.

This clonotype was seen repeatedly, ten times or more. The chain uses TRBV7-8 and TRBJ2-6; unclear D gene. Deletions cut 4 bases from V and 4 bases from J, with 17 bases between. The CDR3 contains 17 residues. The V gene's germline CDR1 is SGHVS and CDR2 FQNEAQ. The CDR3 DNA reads TGTGCCAGCAGCTCCCCGGACGGAGCCTTCGGGGCCAACGTCCTGACTTTC. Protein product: CASSSPDGAFGANVLTF.